Below are 19 T cell receptor beta chains sequenced from a single sample in a study of cytomegalovirus exposure and HLA in healthy donors listed by TCRdb under 2017. Preparation of the library involved the immunoSEQ multiplex PCR assay. For the multiplex PCR, a mixture combining 60 forward primers for TCR Vbeta segments and 13 reverse primers for TCR Jbeta segments was used. TCRdb took over this immuneACCESS table, retaining in-frame rearrangements with V and J assigned. Such tables are incomplete; in checked studies, under half of the missing clones stem from an unresolved V gene, and the remainder is unexplained. The sample records some 180,000 clones, about 86% of which are singletons. The ten largest clonotypes hold around 1.6% of the sample. Sequenced sample: PBMCs. Source of these receptors: a man in his forties in good health and CMV-seropositive.

As regards this clone: The sample contains more than one DNA sequence encoding this CDR3. V is TRBV18 and J is TRBJ1-1; no definite D call. Germline CDR1 KGHSH, CDR2 LQKENI. The CDR3 contains 13 residues. Trimming left V 3 bases short and J 1 base short, with 6 bases between. The CDR3, as DNA: TGTGCCAGCTCACCTTTAGAGAACACTGAAGCTTTCTTT. Its translation is CASSPLENTEAFF.

The J gene is TRBJ1-2, the V gene TRBV7-8; no clear D. The ends were cut back, 1 base at V and 5 bases at J, with 14 bases in the middle. Per the germline V gene, CDR1 is SGHVS and CDR2 is FQNEAQ. The CDR3 contains 15 residues. The DNA for the CDR3 is TGTGCCAGCAGCTTAGGGGCGGGTTTTGGGTATGGCTACACCTTC. This codes for CASSLGAGFGYGYTF.

The CDR3 sequence: CASSLGGGTGTDTQYF. The CDR3 DNA sequence: TGCGCCAGCAGCTTAGGGGGCGGGACAGGCACAGATACGCAGTATTTT. The chain combines TRBV5-1 with TRBJ2-3, with D possibly matching TRBD1 (7 bases). This CDR3 has 16 amino acids. Germline V CDR1 and CDR2: SGHRS, YFSETQ. V was trimmed by 2 bases and J by 1 base, leaving 14 bases between them.

This clone was recorded only once. The junction differs from germline at one of its ends, possibly a read error. V usage is TRBV7-9 and J usage is TRBJ2-7; 12 bases are shared with TRBD2. The CDR3 loop spans 15 amino acids. Germline lookup yields CDR1 SEHNR and CDR2 FQNEAQ (reference sequence). Here the CDR3 reads CSSSQLAGGPGEQYF. The DNA for the CDR3 is TGTTCCAGCAGCCAGCTAGCGGGAGGGCCCGGGGAGCAGTACTTC.

J is TRBJ2-3 and V is TRBV5-1; 7 positions match TRBD1. The CDR3 runs to 16 residues. CDR1 SGHRS and CDR2 YFSETQ come from the germline V gene. V lost 2 bases to trimming and J lost 3 bases; unmatched junction nucleotides: 9. The CDR3, as DNA: TGCGCCAGCAGCTTCCGGACAGGACCCTCGACAGATACGCAGTATTTT. This sequence encodes CASSFRTGPSTDTQYF.

The V call is TRBV2, the J call TRBJ2-1; 7 bases line up with TRBD2. The CDR3 totals 13 residues. Germline trimming cut 8 bases from V and 10 bases from J; bases unmatched to any gene: 11. Germline values: CDR1 SNHLY, CDR2 FYNNEI. CDR3 nucleotides: TGTGCCAGCCAAGGACTAGGATGGTGGGAGCAGTTCTTC. Translating it yields CASQGLGWWEQFF.

The rearrangement links TRBV7-9 to TRBJ1-5, with TRBD1 matching over 9 bases. The CDR3 runs to 18 residues. The trim removed 4 bases at V and 2 bases at J, leaving 12 bases unmatched. Germline CDR1 reads SEHNR; CDR2 reads FQNEAQ (reference sequence). CDR3 nucleotides: TGTGCCAGCAGCTCCGTTGCCTTACAGGGGGCCGGCAATCAGCCCCAGCATTTT. Protein product: CASSSVALQGAGNQPQHF.

The chain combines TRBV6-5 with TRBJ1-2; no firm D call. CDR1 is MNHEY, CDR2 SVGAGI, per germline. CDR3 length: 12 residues. Trimming pared 5 bases from V and 7 bases from J, leaving 11 bases between. CDR3 protein: CASSQRTGGYTF. CDR3 coding DNA: TGTGCCAGCAGTCAGCGGACGGGTGGCTACACCTTC.

The DNA for the CDR3 is TGTGCCAGCGGGGGGGATGAATCTGAAGCTTTCTTT. Its translation: CASGGDESEAFF. This rearrangement joins TRBV2 to TRBJ1-1, with D maybe TRBD1 (5 bases). Germline V gene data show CDR1 as SNHLY and CDR2 as FYNNEI. The CDR3 contains 12 residues. Trimming removed 8 bases at V and 6 bases at J, with 13 bases between.

This chain links TRBV2 with TRBJ1-5; TRBD1 might be the D (5 bases). This CDR3 region has 19 residues. The germline gives CDR1 SNHLY, CDR2 FYNNEI. V lost 6 bases, J lost 0 bases, and 24 bases lay in between. CDR3 protein: CASRDPPVEGDYSNQPQHF. CDR3 DNA sequence: TGTGCCAGCAGGGACCCCCCGGTGGAAGGGGATTATAGCAATCAGCCCCAGCATTTT.

The chain has TRBV4-1 and TRBJ2-5; TRBD2 matches at 13 bases. CDR3 length: 16 amino acids. Germline loops: CDR1 MGHRA, CDR2 YSYEKL. V lost 1 base and J lost 5; bases outside the gene matches: 4. This CDR3 is CASSQGLAGGRETQYF. Here the CDR3 DNA reads TGCGCCAGCAGCCAAGGACTAGCGGGAGGCAGGGAGACCCAGTACTTC.

This sequence joins TRBV10-3 and TRBJ1-5; D not certain. Germline V gives CDR1 ENHRY, CDR2 SYGVKD. The V end was cut by 5 bases, the J end by 4 bases, with 12 bases between. The CDR3 runs to 14 residues. The DNA for the CDR3 is TGTGCCATCAGTCCTGGACGGGGAAATCAGCCCCAGCATTTT. Translation: CAISPGRGNQPQHF.

This chain uses TRBV6-5 with TRBJ2-3; 9 bases agree with TRBD1. The CDR3 contains 14 residues. CDR1 is MNHEY and CDR2 is SVGAGI in the germline V gene. V gave up 6 bases and J gave up 4 bases; unmatched junction bases: 5. CDR3 in DNA: TGTGCCAGCAGCCTGACAGGGGGGGCAGATACGCAGTATTTT. Protein product: CASSLTGGADTQYF.

The gene calls are TRBV28 and TRBJ1-2, with D uncertain. The CDR3 is 13 amino acids. The V gene's germline CDR1 is MDHEN and CDR2 SYDVKM. V lost 3 bases and J lost 6, with 11 bases in between. The CDR3 loop reads CASSLAVSHGYTF. CDR3 sequence (DNA): TGTGCCAGCAGTTTGGCGGTCTCCCATGGCTACACCTTC.

V gene TRBV4-1 combines with J gene TRBJ2-3; TRBD1 aligns across 9 bases. CDR1 is MGHRA and CDR2 is YSYEKL in the germline V gene. The V gene end was trimmed by 4 bases and the J gene end by 3 bases; junction bases not matched to a gene: 5. The CDR3 covers 15 residues. CDR3 loop: CASSLGQGRTDTQYF. As DNA, the CDR3 is TGCGCCAGCAGCCTTGGACAGGGGAGGACAGATACGCAGTATTTT.

The V gene is TRBV4-1, the J gene TRBJ2-7; no clear D. V lost 4 bases and J lost 6, with 13 bases in between. Germline CDR1 MGHRA, CDR2 YSYEKL. The CDR3 runs 13 residues. CDR3 amino acids: CASSRAGYSEQYF. For the CDR3, the DNA is TGCGCCAGCAGCCGCGCAGGTTACTCCGAGCAGTACTTC.

The chain links TRBV6-1 to TRBJ2-3; 7 bases align to TRBD2. The CDR3 is 15 amino acids. Germline V CDR1 and CDR2: MNHNS, SASEGT. Trimming cost V 5 bases and J 0 bases; bases outside gene matches: 5. CDR3 loop: CASSSQAGSTDTQYF. The CDR3 nucleotides are TGTGCCAGCAGTTCCCAAGCGGGGAGCACAGATACGCAGTATTTT.

V gene TRBV5-1 combines with J gene TRBJ1-1; 12 positions match TRBD1. The CDR3 covers 16 residues. Germline CDR1 and CDR2: SGHRS and YFSETQ. After removal of 4 bases from V and 0 bases from J, the junction contained 4 bases not matched to a gene. CDR3 in DNA: TGCGCCAGCAGCCCAGGGACAGGGGGCTTGAACACTGAAGCTTTCTTT. Amino acid sequence: CASSPGTGGLNTEAFF.

The table lists this clone with a few counts. The chain carries TRBV9 and TRBJ2-1, with a possible D match to TRBD2 (7 bases). Per the germline V gene, CDR1 is SGDLS and CDR2 is YYNGEE. This CDR3 is 17 amino acids long. Trimming stripped 3 bases from V and 6 bases from J, with 22 bases between. The CDR3 spells CASSANIGGRALNEQFF. CDR3 in DNA: TGTGCCAGCAGCGCAAATATAGGGGGGAGGGCCCTCAATGAGCAGTTCTTC.